This is a list of T cell receptor beta chains from one sample in a study of Ad26.COV2.S vaccination and SARS-CoV-2 variants. Assay: immunoSEQ multiplex PCR; the TCRdb copy retains only in-frame clones and omits some. The data show about 350,000 clones, with more than 85% seen just once and approximately 5% held by the top ten. This specimen was peripheral blood, taken in a trial of Ad26.COV2.S vaccine versus placebo. The receptors originated from a person aged 18-60 years who received the Ad26.COV2.S COVID-19 vaccine or a placebo. Both conserved end residues are part of each CDR3. The D gene is left open where the match is weak. The size field is filled for only some rows; it gives once, few, many or a size class.

clone_size j_call v_call d_call cdr3_nt cdr3_aa
NA TRBJ2-1 TRBV27 TRBD1 TGTGCCAGCAGACCGGGGACAGGGCTCGCTTACAATGAGCAGTTCTTC CASRPGTGLAYNEQFF
NA TRBJ2-2 TRBV28 TRBD1 TGTGCCAGCAGTTTACAGGGACAGACAAACACCGGGGAGCTGTTTTTT CASSLQGQTNTGELFF
NA TRBJ2-7 TRBV29-1 NA TGCAGCGTCCAGTTCTCCGACGAGCAGTACTTC CSVQFSDEQYF
few TRBJ2-2 TRBV4-1 NA TGCGCCAGCAGCCAAGAGGAGCAGTCGCGCACCGGGGAGCTGTTTTTT CASSQEEQSRTGELFF
NA TRBJ2-3 TRBV29-1 NA TGCAGCGTTGAAGCTCGAGCGGCTAGCACAGATACGCAGTATTTT CSVEARAASTDTQYF
NA TRBJ1-2 TRBV19 NA TGTGCCAGCCGAATGAGTGACAGAAACTATGGCTACACCTTC CASRMSDRNYGYTF
NA TRBJ2-2 TRBV7-2 TRBD1 TGTGCCAGCAGCTTTGGGGCAGGGGGATCCGGGGAGCTGTTTTTT CASSFGAGGSGELFF
NA TRBJ2-1 TRBV3-1/TRBV3-2 NA TGTGCCAGCAGCCAAGTCGGCAATGAGCAGTTCTTC CASSQVGNEQFF
once TRBJ2-3 TRBV5-1 TRBD2 TGCGCCAGCAGCTTACTAGCGGGAGAAGGGGGCACAGATACGCAGTATTTT CASSLLAGEGGTDTQYF
NA TRBJ2-3 TRBV19 TRBD1 TGTGCCAGTAGTACCCGGGACAGCAGCACAGATACGCAGTATTTT CASSTRDSSTDTQYF
once TRBJ1-1 TRBV27 NA TGTGCCAGCAGTACGAGGGGATTGGACACTGAAGCTTTCTTT CASSTRGLDTEAFF
NA TRBJ2-2 TRBV3-1/TRBV3-2 NA TGTGCCAGCAGTCCCACCGGCTTCACCGGGGAGCTGTTTTTT CASSPTGFTGELFF
NA TRBJ2-3 TRBV9 TRBD2 TGTGCCAGCAGCGTAGAGGGGAGGGGCGGTGCAGATACGCAGTATTTT CASSVEGRGGADTQYF
NA TRBJ2-7 TRBV27 NA TGTGCCAGCAGTCCAGTGTTGGCTTTACACGAGCAGTACTTC CASSPVLALHEQYF
NA TRBJ1-5 TRBV6-1 NA TGTGCCAGCAGTGAATTCGGGAACAGCAATCAGCCCCAGCATTTT CASSEFGNSNQPQHF
NA TRBJ2-5 TRBV11-3 NA TGTGCCAGCAGCTTAGTGTATGGGAAGGATTGGACACAGGGCAAAGAGACCCAGTACTTC CASSLVYGKDWTQGKETQYF
NA TRBJ1-5 TRBV5-6 NA TGTGCCAGCAGCTTCAGGGTTAGCAATCAGCCCCAGCATTTT CASSFRVSNQPQHF
NA TRBJ1-4 TRBV18 TRBD1 TGTGCCAGCTCACCTACCGGGACAGGGGGCATAGTCGGTGAAAAACTGTTTTTT CASSPTGTGGIVGEKLFF
NA TRBJ2-7 TRBV24-1 NA TGTGCCACCCAAAGCCCCATTTCTGCCGTTTTCTCGGTCGTTAGGGGCGAGCAGTACTTC CATQSPISAVFSVVRGEQYF
NA TRBJ2-3 TRBV12-3/TRBV12-4 NA TGTGCCAGCAGCTTGGAACACGCAGGTACGCAGTATTTT CASSLEHAGTQYF
NA TRBJ2-7 TRBV25-1 NA TGTGCCAGCAGTGCGCAGGGGGGGTACGAGCAGTACTTC CASSAQGGYEQYF
NA TRBJ2-7 TRBV5-1 NA TGCGCCAGCAGCTTGGATTTTGTCTCTCCCTACGAGCAGTACTTC CASSLDFVSPYEQYF
NA TRBJ2-3 TRBV3-1/TRBV3-2 NA TGTGCCAGCAGCCAATTCAGGGGAAGTAGCACAGATACGCAGTATTTT CASSQFRGSSTDTQYF
NA TRBJ1-3 TRBV5-1 TRBD1 TGCGCCAGCAGCGAGACAGGGGGCTTTACTGGAAACACCATATATTTT CASSETGGFTGNTIYF
NA TRBJ2-5 TRBV12-3/TRBV12-4 NA TGTGCCAGCAGTTTGGGTCGAGGCGAGACCCAGTACTTC CASSLGRGETQYF
NA TRBJ1-5 TRBV28 NA TGTGCCAGCAGTTTTATCAGAGCAGATCAGCCCCAGCATTTT CASSFIRADQPQHF
NA TRBJ2-4 TRBV11-2 NA TGTGCCAGCAGCTCAATAGCCAAAAACATTCAGTACTTC CASSSIAKNIQYF
NA TRBJ1-1 TRBV3-1/TRBV3-2 TRBD1 TGTGCCAGCAGCCAAGAATCGGACAGGGTGGAGGAAGGGAACACTGAAGCTTTCTTT CASSQESDRVEEGNTEAFF
NA TRBJ2-3 TRBV6-2/TRBV6-3 NA TGTGCCAGCAGTTACAGGGGGATCGGCACAGATACGCAGTATTTT CASSYRGIGTDTQYF
NA TRBJ2-1 TRBV9 NA TGTGCCAGCAGCGTAGGGGTGGGAACCGAGGGCAATGAGCAGTTCTTC CASSVGVGTEGNEQFF
NA TRBJ1-3 TRBV5-6 NA TGTGCCAGCAGCTTGGTAGGCAAGACTTGGAACACCATATATTTT CASSLVGKTWNTIYF
NA TRBJ1-3 TRBV7-9 NA TGTGCCAGCAGCTTATCCGTCTCTGGAAACACCATATATTTT CASSLSVSGNTIYF
NA TRBJ2-2 TRBV11-2 NA TGTGCCAGCAGCCCTTTGAGGACCACCGGGGAGCTGTTTTTT CASSPLRTTGELFF
NA TRBJ2-5 TRBV5-1 TRBD1 TGCGCCAGCAGCTTAGACAGGGAAGAGACCCAGTACTTC CASSLDREETQYF
NA TRBJ2-4 TRBV28 NA TGTGCCAGCAGTCCCGGGACCCTCCCGGCCATTCAGTACTTC CASSPGTLPAIQYF
NA TRBJ2-1 TRBV5-1 NA TGCGCCAGCAGAGGACACTCCAGCTCCTACAATGAGCAGTTCTTC CASRGHSSSYNEQFF
NA TRBJ1-1 TRBV18 TRBD1 TGTGCCAGCTCACCACGAAGGGACAGGAACACTGAAGCTTTCTTT CASSPRRDRNTEAFF
NA TRBJ2-7 TRBV5-6 NA TGTGCCAGCACCCGGGGTCGTGAAGTGGGCGAGCAGTACTTC CASTRGREVGEQYF